Listed below are T cell receptor beta chains from one sample, sequenced in a study of cytomegalovirus exposure and HLA in healthy donors. Produced via immunoSEQ multiplex PCR; TCRdb's table is partial and in-frame only. The sample contains some 120,000 clones, roughly 71% of which appear only once. The sample comprised PBMCs. Receptor source: a woman aged 45-65 years in good health and CMV-seropositive. CDR3s include the opening cysteine and the closing phenylalanine or tryptophan. The D gene is left open where the match is weak. Size is omitted from some rows. Given values are once, few, many or a class for expanded clones.

CDR3aa	CDR3nt	j_gene	abundance	d_gene	v_gene
CASSLSTTEAFF	TGTGCCAGCAGTCTATCGACAACTGAAGCTTTCTTT	TRBJ1-1	few	NA	TRBV28
CSVETDKYTSDTQYF	TGCAGCGTTGAGACAGACAAATATACATCAGATACGCAGTATTTT	TRBJ2-3	NA	NA	TRBV29-1
CASSGPGQGKGYNSPLHF	TGCGCCAGCAGTGGTCCGGGACAGGGGAAAGGATATAATTCACCCCTCCACTTT	TRBJ1-6	NA	TRBD1	TRBV10-1
CASSIGAGGSGETQYF	TGTGCCAGTAGTATAGGAGCGGGCGGCTCCGGAGAGACCCAGTACTTC	TRBJ2-5	NA	NA	TRBV19
CASSFRGSPTGETQYF	TGTGCCAGCAGCTTCCGGGGGAGTCCGACAGGGGAGACCCAGTACTTC	TRBJ2-5	NA	NA	TRBV13
CASSLGQGAMNTEAFF	TGCGCCAGCAGCTTGGGGCAGGGTGCCATGAACACTGAAGCTTTCTTT	TRBJ1-1	NA	NA	TRBV5-1
CASSRKDSSSPLHF	TGTGCCAGCAGTCGTAAGGACAGTTCTTCACCCCTCCACTTT	TRBJ1-6	few	NA	TRBV6-6
CASSPDWGPYGYTF	TGTGCCAGCAGCCCAGACTGGGGGCCATATGGCTACACCTTC	TRBJ1-2	NA	NA	TRBV7-2
CASSLARGMDTIYF	TGTGCCAGCAGCTTGGCTCGGGGTATGGACACCATATATTTT	TRBJ1-3	NA	NA	TRBV11-2
CASRPDSRQETQYF	TGCGCCAGCAGACCTGACAGCAGACAAGAGACCCAGTACTTC	TRBJ2-5	NA	NA	TRBV5-1
CASSLPETVNGELFF	TGTGCCAGCAGTCTCCCGGAGACAGTAAACGGGGAGCTGTTTTTT	TRBJ2-2	NA	NA	TRBV2
CASSQTRGRPNQPQHF	TGCGCCAGCAGTCAAACGCGGGGCCGACCGAATCAGCCCCAGCATTTT	TRBJ1-5	NA	NA	TRBV23-1
CASSSYSTGKAPEANVLTF	TGTGCCAGCAGCTCGTACTCGACAGGGAAGGCGCCAGAGGCCAACGTCCTGACTTTC	TRBJ2-6	NA	TRBD1	TRBV11-3
CASRFRRDRVHSPLHF	TGCGCCAGCAGATTTAGACGGGACAGGGTCCATTCACCCCTCCACTTT	TRBJ1-6	few	TRBD1	TRBV4-3
CACSPKSDTGVDTQYF	TGCGCCTGCAGCCCTAAAAGCGATACAGGGGTAGATACGCAGTATTTT	TRBJ2-3	NA	TRBD1	TRBV5-1
CASSRRQGTSYGYTF	TGTGCCAGCAGCCGTAGACAGGGTACCTCCTATGGCTACACCTTC	TRBJ1-2	NA	TRBD1	TRBV7-9
CASSLASGNQPQHF	TGTGCCAGCAGCTTGGCCTCGGGAAATCAGCCCCAGCATTTT	TRBJ1-5	NA	NA	TRBV5-5
CASSLGTGPLDTQYF	TGTGCCAGCAGCTTAGGGACAGGCCCTTTAGATACGCAGTATTTT	TRBJ2-3	NA	TRBD1	TRBV7-2
CASSRQGDQPQHF	TGTGCCAGCTCCCGACAGGGGGATCAGCCCCAGCATTTT	TRBJ1-5	NA	TRBD1	TRBV7-9
CASSMHKGPGDQPQHF	TGTGCCAGCAGCATGCATAAGGGACCAGGGGATCAGCCCCAGCATTTT	TRBJ1-5	NA	NA	TRBV5-6
CASSLDRNSPLHF	TGTGCCAGCAGCTTAGACAGGAATTCACCCCTCCACTTT	TRBJ1-6	once	NA	TRBV7-2
CASSFGQGVQEQYF	TGTGCCAGCAGCTTCGGACAGGGGGTTCAGGAGCAGTACTTC	TRBJ2-5	NA	TRBD1	TRBV7-6
CASSEKWRKQYF	TGTGCCAGCAGTGAAAAGTGGAGGAAGCAGTACTTC	TRBJ2-7	NA	NA	TRBV6-1
CASSRVSGATDTQYF	TGTGCCAGCAGCCGTGTTAGCGGGGCCACAGATACGCAGTATTTT	TRBJ2-3	NA	TRBD2	TRBV7-2
CASSTRGSSEAFF	TGTGCCAGCAGCACCAGGGGATCCAGTGAAGCTTTCTTT	TRBJ1-1	NA	NA	TRBV5-5
CASSPVASGYNEQFF	TGCGCCAGCAGCCCGGTAGCTAGCGGATACAATGAGCAGTTCTTC	TRBJ2-1	NA	TRBD2	TRBV5-1
CASSGEYEQYF	TGTGCCAGCAGTGGAGAATACGAGCAGTACTTC	TRBJ2-7	NA	NA	TRBV2
CASSESASGGRGEQFF	TGTGCCAGCAGTGAATCGGCCAGCGGGGGGAGGGGCGAGCAGTTCTTC	TRBJ2-1	NA	TRBD2	TRBV6-4
CASSLAGLWSEQYF	TGTGCCAGCAGCTTAGCGGGTCTGTGGAGCGAGCAGTACTTC	TRBJ2-7	once	NA	TRBV11-2
CASSNTRGYGYTF	TGTGCCAGCAGCAACACGCGAGGGTATGGCTACACCTTC	TRBJ1-2	NA	NA	TRBV6-5
CASSTEASTDTQYF	TGTGCCAGTAGTACGGAGGCAAGCACAGATACGCAGTATTTT	TRBJ2-3	NA	NA	TRBV19